The source of this T cell receptor beta chain is a study of T cells after yellow fever vaccination. Broader study findings: Of the clonotypes, a small share occurred in both CD4 and CD8 compartments. The booster response re-showed most primary clones: around 96% CD4, over 80% CD8.

V lost 3 bases, J lost 2 bases, and 14 bases lay in between. This CDR3 is built from 16 residues. Germline V gives CDR1 MGHRA, CDR2 YSYEKL. As TCR cDNA was made by 5'RACE template switching, a universal primer site and UMIs were added. MiXCR, applied by TCRdb to the 5' RACE reads, yields one record per CDR3 protein. The sample holds 350,000 or so distinct CDR3 sequences, roughly 8.4% seen once. Turning to this clonotype: Its target is not known.

This receptor was obtained from a man aged 18 to 35 who received the YFV17D yellow fever vaccine. The rearrangement joins TRBV4-1 to TRBJ1-5; tentative D call: TRBD1 (5 bases). The sequences come from PBMCs, collected roughly 46 days after the first yellow fever vaccination. Here the CDR3 DNA reads TGCGCCAGCAGCCACAGGGTCCAGAGCCGCAATCAGCCCCAGCATTTT. Translating gives CASSHRVQSRNQPQHF.